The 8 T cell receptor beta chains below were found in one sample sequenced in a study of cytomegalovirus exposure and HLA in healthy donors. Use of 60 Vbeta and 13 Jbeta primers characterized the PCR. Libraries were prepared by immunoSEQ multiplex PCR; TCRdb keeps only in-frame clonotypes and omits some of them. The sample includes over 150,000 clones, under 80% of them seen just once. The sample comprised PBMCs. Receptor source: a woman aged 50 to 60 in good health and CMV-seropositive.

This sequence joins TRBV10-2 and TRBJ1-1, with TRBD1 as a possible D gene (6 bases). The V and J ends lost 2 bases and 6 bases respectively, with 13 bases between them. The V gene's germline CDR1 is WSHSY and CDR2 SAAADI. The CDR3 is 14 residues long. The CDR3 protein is CASSEAGAGAEAFF. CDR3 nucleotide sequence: TGCGCCAGCAGTGAGGCGGGGGCGGGTGCTGAAGCTTTCTTT.

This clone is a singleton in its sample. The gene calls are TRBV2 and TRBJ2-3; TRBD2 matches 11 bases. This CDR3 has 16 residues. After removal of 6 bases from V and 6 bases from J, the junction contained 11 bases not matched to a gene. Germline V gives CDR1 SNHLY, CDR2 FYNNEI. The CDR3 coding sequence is TGTGCCAGCAGATCCCCGGGACTAGCGGATAAGGATACGCAGTATTTT. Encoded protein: CASRSPGLADKDTQYF.

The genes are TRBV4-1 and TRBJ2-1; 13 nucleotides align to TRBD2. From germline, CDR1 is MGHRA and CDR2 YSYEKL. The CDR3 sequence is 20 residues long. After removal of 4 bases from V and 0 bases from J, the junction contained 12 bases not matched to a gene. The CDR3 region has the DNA TGCGCCAGCAGCCCTCGGACCGGGACTAGCGGGGCGAGCTCCTACAATGAGCAGTTCTTC. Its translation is CASSPRTGTSGASSYNEQFF.

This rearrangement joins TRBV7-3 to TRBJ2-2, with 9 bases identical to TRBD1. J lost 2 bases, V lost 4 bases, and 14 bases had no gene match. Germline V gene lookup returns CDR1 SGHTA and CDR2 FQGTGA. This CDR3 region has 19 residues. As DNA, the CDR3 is TGTGCCAGCAGCTCCCAACCCACCGGGACAGGGAGTAACACCGGGGAGCTGTTTTTT. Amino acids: CASSSQPTGTGSNTGELFF.

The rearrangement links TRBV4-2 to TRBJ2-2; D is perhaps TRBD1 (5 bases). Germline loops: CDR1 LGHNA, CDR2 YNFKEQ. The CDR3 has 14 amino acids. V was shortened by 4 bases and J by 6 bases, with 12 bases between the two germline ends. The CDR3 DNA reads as TGTGCCAGCAGCCCAGGGTGGAAGGCCGGGGAGCTGTTTTTT. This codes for CASSPGWKAGELFF.

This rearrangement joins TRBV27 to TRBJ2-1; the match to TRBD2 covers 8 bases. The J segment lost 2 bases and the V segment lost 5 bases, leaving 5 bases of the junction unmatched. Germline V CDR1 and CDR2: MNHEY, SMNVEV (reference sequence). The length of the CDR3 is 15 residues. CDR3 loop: CASSVGLDTYNEQFF. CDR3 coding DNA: TGTGCCAGCAGTGTGGGACTAGATACCTACAATGAGCAGTTCTTC.

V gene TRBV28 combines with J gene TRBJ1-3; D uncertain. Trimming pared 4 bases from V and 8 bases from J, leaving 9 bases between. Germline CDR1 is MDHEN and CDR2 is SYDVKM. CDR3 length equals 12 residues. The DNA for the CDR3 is TGTGCCAGCAGTTCCAAAGGAGACACCATATATTTT. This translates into CASSSKGDTIYF. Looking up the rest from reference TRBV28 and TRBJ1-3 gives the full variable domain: DVKVTQSSRYLVKRTGEKVFLECVQDMDHENMFWYRQDPGLGLRLIYFSYDVKMKEKGDIPEGYSVSREKKERFSLILESASTNQTSMYLCASSSKGDTIYFGEGSWLTVV.

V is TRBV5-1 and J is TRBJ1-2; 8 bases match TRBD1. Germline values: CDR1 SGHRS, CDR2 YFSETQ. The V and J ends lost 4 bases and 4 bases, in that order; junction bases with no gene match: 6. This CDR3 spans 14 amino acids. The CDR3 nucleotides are TGCGCCAGCAGCACGGGACAGGTCTCCTATGGCTACACCTTC. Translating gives CASSTGQVSYGYTF.